A single sample is the source of the 28 T cell receptor beta chains below, sequenced in a study of regulatory T cells in long-lasting Graves disease. TCR beta libraries were built with iRepertoire HTBI primers and Arm-PCR of CDR3 regions. A single record per CDR3 protein comes from TCRdb applying MiXCR to the multiplex PCR reads. This table holds some 370,000 distinct CDR3 sequences, about 11% found once. Regarding time point: newly diagnosed GD, antithyroid drugs for less than 3 months. Extracted PBMC RNA gave rise to the TCR library. The same specimen was also included in a second study, on T cells in Graves' hyperthyroidism and ophthalmopathy.

The source was peripheral blood mononuclear cells (PBMCs), collected at new diagnosis, from a patient treated with antithyroid drugs. These TCRs come from a woman aged 18-29 years with Graves disease.

Only a few counts were recorded for this clonotype. The chain is built from TRBV18 and TRBJ2-7; D remains ambiguous. The CDR3 runs to 14 residues. V was trimmed by 4 bases and J by 0 bases, leaving 10 bases between them. Germline assignment: CDR1 KGHSH and CDR2 LQKENI. The CDR3 DNA follows: TGTGCCAGCTCACGCCGGCAAAGCTCCTACGAGCAGTACGTC. This gives the protein CASSRRQSSYEQYV.

The sample holds many counts of this clonotype. The chain recombines TRBV7-2 with TRBJ2-2; 7 nucleotides match TRBD2. Germline V gene lookup returns CDR1 SGHTA and CDR2 FQGNSA. The CDR3 has 15 residues. V was clipped by 0 bases and J by 4 bases; unmatched bases: 2. The CDR3 reads CASSLARTSTGELFF. As DNA, the CDR3 is TGTGCCAGCAGCTTAGCACGGACTAGCACCGGGGAGCTGTTTTTT.

This clonotype was detected many times. The rearrangement joins TRBV9 to TRBJ2-1; no clear D gene. CDR1 and CDR2 from the germline V gene are SGDLS and YYNGEE. The germline V and J ends were trimmed by 10 bases and 4 bases, with 18 bases remaining between them. This CDR3 has 14 amino acids. Here the CDR3 DNA reads TGTGCCTGCAAGACGCCCCCTTCATACAATGAGCAGTTCTTC. Amino acid sequence: CACKTPPSYNEQFF.

Regarding this clonotype: A single base is all that separates this from a far larger clone, so a read error is likely. This chain uses TRBV28 with TRBJ2-3, with TRBD2 matching 9 bases. TRBJ2-1 matches the DNA end more closely, so the J call is doubtful. Germline V gene lookup returns CDR1 MDHEN and CDR2 SYDVKM. This CDR3 region has 16 residues. As DNA, the CDR3 is TGTGCCAGCAGTACCACTAGGACTAGCGTCCTGGGTGAGCAGTTCTTC. Its protein product is CASSTTRTSVLGEQFF.

This clonotype was seen many times. This sequence joins TRBV18 and TRBJ2-7, with D maybe TRBD2 (6 bases). The CDR3 loop spans 14 amino acids. Germline assignment: CDR1 KGHSH and CDR2 LQKENI. The ends were cut back, 3 bases at V and 0 bases at J, with 9 bases in the middle. CDR3 DNA sequence: TGTGCCAGCTCACCGGACTATAACTCCTACGAGCAGTACTTC. Translating it yields CASSPDYNSYEQYF.

This clonotype has a count of ten or more. This chain connects TRBV12-3 or TRBV12-4 to TRBJ2-1; TRBD2 matches 9 bases. The CDR3 totals 16 residues. J lost 4 bases, V lost 4 bases, and 8 bases had no gene match. The CDR3 loop is CASSYQRGVGYNEQFF. The CDR3 bases are TGTGCCAGCAGTTACCAGCGGGGGGTAGGTTACAATGAGCAGTTCTTC.

On this clonotype itself: At one end, the junction sequence differs from germline, possibly due to a read error. The chain couples TRBV3-1 to TRBJ1-2, with D hard to call. Looked up from germline, CDR1 is LGHDT and CDR2 is YNNKEL (reference sequence). The length of the CDR3 is 14 residues. CDR3 amino acids: CTSSDAVEGYGYTF. DNA of the CDR3: TGTACCAGCAGCGACGCGGTCGAAGGGTATGGCTACACCTTC.

This clonotype was observed many times. The chain is built from TRBV2 and TRBJ1-5; D ambiguous. CDR3 length: 11 residues. Trimming left V 7 bases short and J 5 bases short, with 6 bases between. Germline CDR1 and CDR2: SNHLY and FYNNEI. The CDR3 bases are TGTGCCAGCAAGGGTGATCAGCCCCAGCATTTT. It translates to CASKGDQPQHF.

This clonotype was recorded at least ten times. The rearrangement joins TRBV29-1 to TRBJ2-7; D is unclear. The ends were cut back, 6 bases at V and 2 bases at J, with 11 bases in the middle. The CDR3 sequence is 12 residues long. Germline CDR1 reads SQVTM; CDR2 reads ANQGSEA. CDR3 loop: CSVAGGPYEQYF. DNA for the CDR3: TGCAGCGTCGCAGGTGGACCCTACGAGCAGTACTTC.

This clonotype was observed many times. This chain uses TRBV20-1 with TRBJ2-1; TRBD2 matches 9 bases. Germline values: CDR1 DFQATT, CDR2 SNEGSKA (reference sequence). J lost 4 bases, V lost 6 bases, and 4 bases had no gene match. This CDR3 comprises 13 residues. CDR3 in amino acids: CSARLAEYNEQFF. The DNA of the CDR3 is TGCAGTGCCCGACTAGCGGAATACAATGAGCAGTTCTTC.

This chain links TRBV11-2 with TRBJ2-5; tentative D call: TRBD1 (5 bases). This CDR3 contains 19 residues. V was clipped by 3 bases and J by 5 bases, with 28 bases between them. Germline V lookup: CDR1 SGHAT, CDR2 FQNNGV. In nucleotides, the CDR3 is TGTGCCAGCAGCTTTGGCGTGGCAGGGTCTAGGTATAGTGTGGAGACCCAGTACTTC. It codes for CASSFGVAGSRYSVETQYF.

The CDR3 protein is CASSQESLGVYTEAFF. The CDR3, as DNA: TGCGCCAGCAGCCAGGAATCACTAGGGGTGTACACTGAAGCTTTCTTT. The rearrangement joins TRBV4-1 to TRBJ1-1; D may be TRBD1 (5 bases). CDR3 length equals 16 residues. Germline V gene sequence: CDR1 MGHRA, CDR2 YSYEKL. The V gene lost 3 bases and the J gene lost 3 bases, with 17 bases spanning the gap.

This chain connects TRBV7-2 to TRBJ2-1, with 7 bases lining up with TRBD1. The CDR3 has 14 residues. Losses at the gene ends were 5 bases for V and 6 bases for J; bases not matched to a gene: 7. Germline V CDR1 and CDR2: SGHTA, FQGNSA. CDR3 loop: CASSLNRGSNEQFF. CDR3 coding DNA: TGTGCCAGCAGCCTTAACAGGGGTAGCAATGAGCAGTTCTTC.

This clonotype was observed at least ten times. The J gene is TRBJ1-1, the V gene TRBV11-1; D is uncertain. The CDR3 extends over 15 amino acids. Germline CDR1 SGHAT, CDR2 FQDESV (reference sequence). V lost 0 bases, J lost 5 bases, and 13 bases lay in between. This CDR3 reads CASSLALGPRTEAFF. CDR3 sequence (DNA): TGTGCCAGCAGCTTAGCCCTCGGGCCGCGTACTGAAGCTTTCTTT. Full variable domain (outside the CDR3, taken from reference TRBV11-1 and TRBJ1-1): EAEVAQSPRYKITEKSQAVAFWCDPISGHATLYWYRQILGQGPELLVQFQDESVVDDSQLPKDRFSAERLKGVDSTLKIQPAELGDSAMYLCASSLALGPRTEAFFGQGTRLTVV.

The gene calls are TRBV27 and TRBJ2-5; D unresolved. CDR1 is MNHEY and CDR2 is SMNVEV in the germline V gene (reference sequence). V was cut by 1 base and J by 3 bases, with 15 bases left in between. This CDR3 has 16 amino acids. The CDR3 DNA reads as TGTGCCAGCAGTTTATTATGGCCTGTTCAGAAAGAGACCCAGTACTTC. It specifies CASSLLWPVQKETQYF.

Here the CDR3 DNA reads TGTGCCAGCACCCGTGGGGACCTCGGCCCTGGAAACACCATATATTTT. Encoded protein: CASTRGDLGPGNTIYF. The rearrangement links TRBV9 to TRBJ1-3; D may be TRBD1 (5 bases). The V gene's germline CDR1 is SGDLS and CDR2 YYNGEE. Trimming cost V 6 bases and J 2 bases, with 18 bases left between them. The CDR3 is 16 residues long. Full variable domain (missing parts from reference TRBV9 and TRBJ1-3): DSGVTQTPKHLITATGQRVTLRCSPRSGDLSVYWYQQSLDQGLQFLIQYYNGEERAKGNILERFSAQQFPDLHSELNLSSLELGDSALYFCASTRGDLGPGNTIYFGEGSWLTVV.

This clonotype was observed many times. The chain is built from TRBV4-1 and TRBJ1-1; TRBD1 might be the D (5 bases). Between the trimmed V and J ends, which lost 5 bases and 10 bases, there was a span of 26 bases. This CDR3 has 16 residues. Germline V CDR1 and CDR2: MGHRA, YSYEKL. Here the CDR3 DNA reads TGCGCCAGCAGCGAAGGGGTCCGGAGCGACTACCGTTCAGCTTTCTTT. The encoded protein is CASSEGVRSDYRSAFF.

This clonotype was observed many times. The V gene is TRBV10-1, the J gene TRBJ1-1; D ambiguous. Trimming took 2 bases from V and 6 from J, leaving 13 bases between them. CDR3 length: 14 amino acids. Germline V gene data show CDR1 as WNHNN and CDR2 as SYGVQD (reference sequence). DNA for the CDR3: TGCGCCAGCAGTGAGCTGCGTAGGGCGGCTGAAGCTTTCTTT. This translates into CASSELRRAAEAFF.

With regard to this clonotype: A much larger clone lies a single base off, so this may be a read error. The gene calls are TRBV7-6 and TRBJ2-7; D is uncertain. Per the germline V gene, CDR1 is SGHVS and CDR2 is FNYEAQ. This CDR3 spans 13 amino acids. Trimming shortened V by 5 bases and J by 0 bases, and 8 bases separated the two germline ends. CDR3 nucleotides: TGTGCCAGCAGCCTGGGCCCCTCCTACGAGCAGTACGTC. Translating gives CASSLGPSYEQYV.

This clonotype was recorded once. The chain couples TRBV20-1 to TRBJ2-2, with D tentatively TRBD2 (6 bases). The CDR3 is 13 amino acids. Trimming cost V 0 bases and J 6 bases, with 8 bases left between them. Per the germline V gene, CDR1 is DFQATT and CDR2 is SNEGSKA (reference sequence). CDR3 coding DNA: TGCAGTGCTAGAGAAGGAGGGGCCGGGGAGCTGTTTTTT. Amino acid sequence: CSAREGGAGELFF.

Points on this clonotype: A much larger clone differs from this one at a single base, so this may be a read error. The chain uses TRBV7-2 and TRBJ2-2, with D tentatively TRBD2 (7 bases). The CDR3 has 16 amino acids. The germline CDR1 and CDR2 sequences are SGHTA and FQGNSA. CDR3 region: CASSLSWGGGTGGLFF. The CDR3 DNA is TGTGCCAGCAGCTTATCTTGGGGGGGCGGCACCGGGGGGCTGTTTTTT.

The gene calls are TRBV18 and TRBJ1-6; the D is unclear. CDR1 is KGHSH, CDR2 LQKENI, per germline. This CDR3 region has 14 residues. V shed 6 bases and J shed 7 bases, with 13 bases lying between them. The CDR3 is CASSERDSNSPLHF. The CDR3 DNA reads TGTGCCAGCTCCGAACGAGACTCCAATTCACCCCTCCACTTT.

The rearrangement uses TRBV4-2 and TRBJ2-6; D could derive from TRBD1 or TRBD2 (5 bases each). The ends were cut back, 4 bases at V and 3 bases at J, with 13 bases in the middle. This CDR3 spans 16 amino acids. Germline CDR1 and CDR2: LGHNA and YNFKEQ. DNA of the CDR3: TGTGCCAGCAGCCCATTAGGGACGCTTGGGGCCAACGTCCTGACTTTC. This sequence encodes CASSPLGTLGANVLTF.

This clonotype appeared many times. V usage is TRBV20-1 and J usage is TRBJ2-3; D ambiguous. The ends were cut back, 0 bases at V and 2 bases at J, with 12 bases in the middle. The CDR3 totals 15 residues. The germline gives CDR1 DFQATT, CDR2 SNEGSKA (reference sequence). CDR3 region: CSAREEDQNTDTQYF. In DNA, the CDR3 is TGCAGTGCTAGAGAGGAAGACCAAAACACAGATACGCAGTATTTT.

This clonotype was observed at least ten times. CDR3 amino acids: CASSIEGGSGETQYF. The CDR3 DNA is TGTGCCAGCAGTATCGAAGGGGGCTCGGGAGAGACCCAGTACTTC. This chain connects TRBV2 to TRBJ2-5, with TRBD1 matching over 7 bases. The CDR3 totals 15 residues. Germline-derived CDR1 and CDR2 are SNHLY and FYNNEI. The junction had 10 bases not matched to a gene; V was cut back by 5 bases and J by 4 bases. Using reference TRBV2 and TRBJ2-5 for the parts outside the CDR3, the full variable domain is EPEVTQTPSHQVTQMGQEVILRCVPISNHLYFYWYRQILGQKVEFLVSFYNNEISEKSEIFDDQFSVERPDGSNFTLKIRSTKLEDSAMYFCASSIEGGSGETQYFGPGTRLLVL.

The gene calls are TRBV7-9 and TRBJ2-2; tentatively, D is TRBD2 (6 bases). The V end was cut by 9 bases, the J end by 4 bases, with 6 bases between. The CDR3 contains 11 residues. In germline, CDR1 is SEHNR, CDR2 FQNEAQ (reference sequence). The CDR3 nucleotides are TGTGCCAGGGGGGGCACCGGGGAGCTGTTTTTT. This encodes CARGGTGELFF.

The chain combines TRBV24-1 with TRBJ2-3, with 15 bases identical to TRBD2. Germline assignment: CDR1 KGHDR and CDR2 SFDVKD. J lost 3 bases, V lost 1 base, and 1 base had no gene match. The CDR3 length is 17 residues. CDR3 bases: TGTGCCACCAGTGATTTAGGGACTAGCGGGAGGACAGATACGCAGTATTTT. It is translated as CATSDLGTSGRTDTQYF.

This clonotype was seen repeatedly, ten times or more. The chain joins TRBV12-3 or TRBV12-4 to TRBJ1-1, with D uncertain. This CDR3 has 17 residues. Trimming pared 4 bases from V and 1 base from J, leaving 19 bases between. Here the CDR3 reads CASSSVEGWEANTEAFF. The CDR3 DNA follows: TGTGCCAGCAGTTCAGTGGAAGGGTGGGAGGCGAACACTGAAGCTTTCTTT.